This TCR beta chain was retrieved from a study of blood T cell repertoires in COVID-19. Generated by immunoSEQ multiplex PCR, the TCRdb table keeps only in-frame clones and is missing some. The sample carries approximately 62,000 clones, about 81% recorded once. This TCR derives from an elderly man with acute or convalescent COVID-19. Source material: peripheral blood.

CDR3 bases: TGTGCCAGCAGCCCCCCTAGGACGGGGGGCACAGATACGCAGTATTTT. Translation gives CASSPPRTGGTDTQYF. The rearrangement joins TRBV7-3 to TRBJ2-3; perhaps TRBD2 as D (6 bases). From germline, CDR1 is SGHTA and CDR2 FQGTGA. The CDR3 runs to 16 residues. Trimming took 5 bases from V and 1 from J, leaving 16 bases between them.